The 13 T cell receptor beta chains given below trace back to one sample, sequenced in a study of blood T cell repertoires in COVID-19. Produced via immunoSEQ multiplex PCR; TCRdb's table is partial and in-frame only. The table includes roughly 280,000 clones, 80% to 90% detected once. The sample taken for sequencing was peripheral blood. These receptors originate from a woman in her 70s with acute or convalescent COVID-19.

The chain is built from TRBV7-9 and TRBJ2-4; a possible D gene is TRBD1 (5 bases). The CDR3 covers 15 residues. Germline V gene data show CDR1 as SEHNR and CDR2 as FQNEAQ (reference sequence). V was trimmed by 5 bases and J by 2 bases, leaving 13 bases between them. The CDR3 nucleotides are TGTGCCAGCAGCCCATCAAGGGGTCCCAAAAACATTCAGTACTTC. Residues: CASSPSRGPKNIQYF.

The chain's CDR3 is CAWSRGLNTGELFF. The CDR3 DNA reads TGTGCCTGGAGTAGGGGGCTGAACACCGGGGAGCTGTTTTTT. The chain combines TRBV30 with TRBJ2-2; TRBD1 agrees at 7 bases. This CDR3 region has 14 residues. Looked up from germline, CDR1 is GTSNPN and CDR2 is SVGIG (reference sequence). The V gene end was trimmed by 2 bases and the J gene end by 1 base; junction bases not matched to a gene: 1.

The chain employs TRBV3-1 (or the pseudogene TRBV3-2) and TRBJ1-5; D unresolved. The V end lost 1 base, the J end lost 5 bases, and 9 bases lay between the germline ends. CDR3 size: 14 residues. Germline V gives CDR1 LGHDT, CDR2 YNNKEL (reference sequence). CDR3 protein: CASSQAEVHQPQHF. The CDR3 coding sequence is TGTGCCAGCAGCCAAGCTGAGGTTCATCAGCCCCAGCATTTT.

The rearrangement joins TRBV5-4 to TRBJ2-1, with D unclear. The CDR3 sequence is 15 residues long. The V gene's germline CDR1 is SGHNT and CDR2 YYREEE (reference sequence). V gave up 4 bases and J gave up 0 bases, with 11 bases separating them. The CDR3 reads CASSPTRSSYNEQFF. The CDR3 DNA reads TGTGCCAGCAGCCCGACACGCAGCTCCTACAATGAGCAGTTCTTC.

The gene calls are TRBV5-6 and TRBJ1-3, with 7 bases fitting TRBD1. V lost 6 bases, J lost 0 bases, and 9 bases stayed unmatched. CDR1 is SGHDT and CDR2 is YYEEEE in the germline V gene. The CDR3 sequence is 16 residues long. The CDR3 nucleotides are TGTGCCAGCAACCGGCAGGGGGACACCTCTGGAAACACCATATATTTT. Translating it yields CASNRQGDTSGNTIYF.

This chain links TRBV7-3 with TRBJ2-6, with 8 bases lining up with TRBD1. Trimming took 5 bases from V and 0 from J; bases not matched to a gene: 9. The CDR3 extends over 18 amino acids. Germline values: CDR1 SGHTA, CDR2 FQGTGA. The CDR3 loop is CASSLGTGKNSGANVLTF. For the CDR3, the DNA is TGTGCCAGCAGCCTCGGGACAGGAAAAAACTCTGGGGCCAACGTCCTGACTTTC.

CDR3 sequence reads: CATSAGGGGLNEQFF. CDR3 nucleotides: TGTGCCACCAGCGCAGGAGGCGGGGGCCTGAATGAGCAGTTCTTC. The rearrangement joins TRBV15 to TRBJ2-1, with a weak D call TRBD2 (7 bases). V dropped 5 bases and J dropped 7 bases, with 18 bases sitting between them. Germline values: CDR1 LNHNV, CDR2 YYDKDF (reference sequence). The CDR3 has 15 residues.

CDR3 loop: CASRSGGMNTEAFF. CDR3 DNA sequence: TGTGCCAGCAGATCAGGGGGAATGAACACTGAAGCTTTCTTT. The chain combines TRBV6-5 with TRBJ1-1; 7 bases match TRBD1. J was trimmed by 0 bases and V by 6 bases; bases with no gene match: 4. Per the germline V gene, CDR1 is MNHEY and CDR2 is SVGAGI. CDR3 length: 14 amino acids.

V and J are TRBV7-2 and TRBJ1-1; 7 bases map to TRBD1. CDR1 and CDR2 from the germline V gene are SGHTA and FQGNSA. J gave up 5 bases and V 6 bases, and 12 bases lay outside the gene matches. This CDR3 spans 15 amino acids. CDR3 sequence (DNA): TGTGCCAGCAGTCGTTGGACAGGAGTGATTACTGAAGCTTTCTTT. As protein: CASSRWTGVITEAFF.

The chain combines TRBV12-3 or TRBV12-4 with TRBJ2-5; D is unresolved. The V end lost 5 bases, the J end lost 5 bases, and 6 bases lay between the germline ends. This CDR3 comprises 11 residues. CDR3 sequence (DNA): TGTGCCAGCAGTCGACTGGAGACCCAGTACTTC. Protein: CASSRLETQYF.

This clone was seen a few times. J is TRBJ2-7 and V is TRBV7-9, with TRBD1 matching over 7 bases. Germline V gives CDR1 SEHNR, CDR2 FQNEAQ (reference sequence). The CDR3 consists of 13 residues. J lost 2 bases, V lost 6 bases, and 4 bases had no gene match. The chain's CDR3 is CASSRDRPYEQYF. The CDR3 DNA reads TGTGCCAGCAGTCGGGACAGACCCTACGAGCAGTACTTC.

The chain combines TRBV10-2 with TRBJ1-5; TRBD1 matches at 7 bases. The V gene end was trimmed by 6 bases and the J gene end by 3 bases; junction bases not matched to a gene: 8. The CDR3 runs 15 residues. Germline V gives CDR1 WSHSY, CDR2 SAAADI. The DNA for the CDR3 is TGCGCCAGCAGAGCGCGGACAGGAGACAATCAGCCCCAGCATTTT. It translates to CASRARTGDNQPQHF.

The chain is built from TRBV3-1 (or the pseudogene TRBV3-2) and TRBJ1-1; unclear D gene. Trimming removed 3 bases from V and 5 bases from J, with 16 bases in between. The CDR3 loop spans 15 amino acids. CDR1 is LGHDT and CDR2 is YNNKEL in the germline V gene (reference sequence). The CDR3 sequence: CASSQVATAGTEAFF. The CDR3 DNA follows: TGTGCCAGCAGCCAGGTTGCCACGGCGGGGACTGAAGCTTTCTTT.